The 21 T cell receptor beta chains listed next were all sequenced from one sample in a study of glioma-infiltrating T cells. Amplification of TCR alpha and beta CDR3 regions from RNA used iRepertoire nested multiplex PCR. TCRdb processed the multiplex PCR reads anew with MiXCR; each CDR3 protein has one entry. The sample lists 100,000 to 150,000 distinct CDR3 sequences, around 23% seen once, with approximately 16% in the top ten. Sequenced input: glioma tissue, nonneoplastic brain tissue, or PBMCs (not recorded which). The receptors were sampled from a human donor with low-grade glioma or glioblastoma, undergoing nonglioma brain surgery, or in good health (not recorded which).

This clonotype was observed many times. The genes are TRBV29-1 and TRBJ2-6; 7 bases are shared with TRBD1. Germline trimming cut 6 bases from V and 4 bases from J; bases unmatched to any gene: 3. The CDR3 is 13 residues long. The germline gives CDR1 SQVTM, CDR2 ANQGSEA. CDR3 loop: CSVTGAGANVLTF. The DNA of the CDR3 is TGCAGCGTCACAGGGGCAGGGGCCAACGTCCTGACTTTC.

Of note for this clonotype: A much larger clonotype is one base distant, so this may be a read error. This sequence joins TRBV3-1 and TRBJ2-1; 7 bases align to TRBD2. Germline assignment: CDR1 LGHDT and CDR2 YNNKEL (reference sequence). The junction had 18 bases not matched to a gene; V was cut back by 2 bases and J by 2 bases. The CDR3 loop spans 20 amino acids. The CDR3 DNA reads TGTGCCAGCAGCCAAAAGATAGACTCAGAGGGGACTACGGCCTACAATGAGCAGTTCTTC. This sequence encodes CASSQKIDSEGTTAYNEQFF.

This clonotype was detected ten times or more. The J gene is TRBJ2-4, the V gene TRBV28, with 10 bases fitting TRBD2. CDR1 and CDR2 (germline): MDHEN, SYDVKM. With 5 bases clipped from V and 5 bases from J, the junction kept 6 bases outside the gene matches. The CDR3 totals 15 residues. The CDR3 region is CASSSLAGVENIQYF. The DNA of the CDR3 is TGTGCCAGCAGTAGCCTAGCGGGAGTGGAAAACATTCAGTACTTC.

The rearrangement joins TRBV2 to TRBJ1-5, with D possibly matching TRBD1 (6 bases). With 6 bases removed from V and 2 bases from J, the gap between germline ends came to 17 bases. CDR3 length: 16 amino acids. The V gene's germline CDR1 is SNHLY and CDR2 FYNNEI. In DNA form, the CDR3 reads TGTGCCAGCAGAGCCTTTTGGGGGGCAGGCAATCAGCCCCAGCATTTT. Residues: CASRAFWGAGNQPQHF.

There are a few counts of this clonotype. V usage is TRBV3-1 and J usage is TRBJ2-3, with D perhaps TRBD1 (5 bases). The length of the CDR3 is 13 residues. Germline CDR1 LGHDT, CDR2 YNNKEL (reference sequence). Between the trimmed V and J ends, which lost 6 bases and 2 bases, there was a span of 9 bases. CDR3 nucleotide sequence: TGTGCCAGCAGACGACAGACCACAGATACGCAGTATTTT. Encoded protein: CASRRQTTDTQYF.

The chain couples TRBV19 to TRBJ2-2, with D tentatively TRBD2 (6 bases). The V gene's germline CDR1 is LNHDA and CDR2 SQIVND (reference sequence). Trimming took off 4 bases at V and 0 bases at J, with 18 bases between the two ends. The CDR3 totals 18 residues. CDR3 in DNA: TGTGCCAGTAGTACTCCTAAGTTGGGACTCACGAACACCGGGGAGCTGTTTTTT. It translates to CASSTPKLGLTNTGELFF.

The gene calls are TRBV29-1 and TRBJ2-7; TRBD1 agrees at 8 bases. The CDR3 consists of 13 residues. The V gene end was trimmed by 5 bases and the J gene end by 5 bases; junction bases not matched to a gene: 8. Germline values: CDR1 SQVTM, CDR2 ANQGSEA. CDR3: CSVRPGGTNEQYF. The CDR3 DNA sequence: TGCAGCGTTCGTCCAGGGGGCACCAACGAGCAGTACTTC.

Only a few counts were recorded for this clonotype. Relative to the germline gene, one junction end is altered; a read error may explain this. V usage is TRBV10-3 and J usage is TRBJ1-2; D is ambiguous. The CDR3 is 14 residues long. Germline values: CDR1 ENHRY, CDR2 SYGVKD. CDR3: CAISESLSNYGYAF. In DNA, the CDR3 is TGTGCCATCAGTGAAAGTCTTAGTAACTATGGCTACGCCTTC.

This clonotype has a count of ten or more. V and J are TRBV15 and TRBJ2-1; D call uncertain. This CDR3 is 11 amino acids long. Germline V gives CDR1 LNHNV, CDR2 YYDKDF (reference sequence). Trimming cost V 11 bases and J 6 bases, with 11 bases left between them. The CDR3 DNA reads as TGTGCCCTTGGTAATGGCAATGAGCAGTTCTTC. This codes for CALGNGNEQFF.

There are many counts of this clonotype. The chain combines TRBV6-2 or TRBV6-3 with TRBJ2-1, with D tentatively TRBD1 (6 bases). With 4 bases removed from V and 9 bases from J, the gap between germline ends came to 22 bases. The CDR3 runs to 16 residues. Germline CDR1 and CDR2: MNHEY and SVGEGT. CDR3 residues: CASSSPTGTELSEQFF. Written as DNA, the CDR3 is TGTGCCAGCAGTTCGCCGACAGGAACAGAATTAAGTGAGCAGTTCTTC.

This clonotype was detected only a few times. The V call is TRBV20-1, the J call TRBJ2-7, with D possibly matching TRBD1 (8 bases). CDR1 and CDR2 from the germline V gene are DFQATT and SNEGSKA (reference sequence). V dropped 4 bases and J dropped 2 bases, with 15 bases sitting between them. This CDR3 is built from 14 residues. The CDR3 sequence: CSAIQGGHPYEQYF. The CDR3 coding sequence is TGCAGTGCTATACAGGGGGGGCATCCCTACGAGCAGTACTTC.

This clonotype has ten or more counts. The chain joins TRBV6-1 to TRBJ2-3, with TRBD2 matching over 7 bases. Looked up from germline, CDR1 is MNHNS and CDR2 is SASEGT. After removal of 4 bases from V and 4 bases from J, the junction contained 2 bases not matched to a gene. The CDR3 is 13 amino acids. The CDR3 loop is CASSASGADTQYF. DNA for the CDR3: TGTGCCAGCAGTGCTAGCGGAGCAGATACGCAGTATTTT.

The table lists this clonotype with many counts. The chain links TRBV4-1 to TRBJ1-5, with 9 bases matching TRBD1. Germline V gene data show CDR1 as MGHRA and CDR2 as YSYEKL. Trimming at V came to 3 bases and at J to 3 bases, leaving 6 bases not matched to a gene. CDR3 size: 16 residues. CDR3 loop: CASSHTGQGINQPQHF. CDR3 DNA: TGCGCCAGCAGCCATACGGGACAGGGAATCAATCAGCCCCAGCATTTT.

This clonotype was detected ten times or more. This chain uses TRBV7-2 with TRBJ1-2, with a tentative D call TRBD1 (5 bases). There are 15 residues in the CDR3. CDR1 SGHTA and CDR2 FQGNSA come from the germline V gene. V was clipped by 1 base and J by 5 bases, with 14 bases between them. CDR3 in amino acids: CASSLGAGRGYGYTF. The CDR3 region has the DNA TGTGCCAGCAGCTTAGGAGCAGGGAGGGGTTATGGCTACACCTTC.

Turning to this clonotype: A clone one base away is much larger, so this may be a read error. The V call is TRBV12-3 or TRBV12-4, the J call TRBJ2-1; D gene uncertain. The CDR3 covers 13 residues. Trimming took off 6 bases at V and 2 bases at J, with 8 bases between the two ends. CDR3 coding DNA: TGTGCCAGCAGGACGAGCGCCTACAATGAGCAGTTCTTC. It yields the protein CASRTSAYNEQFF.

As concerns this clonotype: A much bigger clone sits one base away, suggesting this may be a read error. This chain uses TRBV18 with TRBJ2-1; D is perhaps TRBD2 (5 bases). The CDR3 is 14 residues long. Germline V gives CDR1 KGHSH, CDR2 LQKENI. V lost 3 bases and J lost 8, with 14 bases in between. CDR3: CASSPLREVDEQFF. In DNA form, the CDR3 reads TGTGCCAGCTCACCCCTACGGGAAGTCGATGAGCAGTTCTTC.

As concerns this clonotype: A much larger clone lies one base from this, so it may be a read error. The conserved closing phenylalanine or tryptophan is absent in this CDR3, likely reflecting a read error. The CDR3 bases are TGTGCCAGCAGCTTAGCGGGGACTAGCGGGTCCTACGAGCAGTACCTC. This translates into CASSLAGTSGSYEQYL. The V gene is TRBV7-2, the J gene TRBJ2-7, with 12 bases that match TRBD2. Germline V CDR1 and CDR2: SGHTA, FQGNSA. This CDR3 comprises 16 residues. The J segment lost 1 base and the V segment lost 0 bases, leaving 1 base of the junction unmatched.

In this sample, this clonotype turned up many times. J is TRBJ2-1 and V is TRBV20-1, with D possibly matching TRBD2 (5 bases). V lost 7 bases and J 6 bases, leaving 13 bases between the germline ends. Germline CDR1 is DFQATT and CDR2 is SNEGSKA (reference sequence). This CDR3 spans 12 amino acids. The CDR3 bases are TGCAGTGTCGAACTAGGATTCAATGAGCAGTTCTTC. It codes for CSVELGFNEQFF.

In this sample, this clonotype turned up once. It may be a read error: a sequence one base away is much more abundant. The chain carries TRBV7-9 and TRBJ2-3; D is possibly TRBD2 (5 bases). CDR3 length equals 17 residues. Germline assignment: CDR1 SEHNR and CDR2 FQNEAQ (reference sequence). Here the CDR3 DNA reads TGTGCCAGCAGCGCAGGCCTTAGAGGGCCCAGCATAGATACGCAGTATTTT. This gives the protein CASSAGLRGPSIDTQYF.

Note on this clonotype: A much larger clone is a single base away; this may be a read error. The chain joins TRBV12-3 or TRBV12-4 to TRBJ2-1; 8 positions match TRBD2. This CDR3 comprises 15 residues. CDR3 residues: CASRNSGTRYNGQFF. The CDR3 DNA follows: TGTGCCAGCAGAAATTCCGGGACTAGATACAATGGGCAGTTCTTC.

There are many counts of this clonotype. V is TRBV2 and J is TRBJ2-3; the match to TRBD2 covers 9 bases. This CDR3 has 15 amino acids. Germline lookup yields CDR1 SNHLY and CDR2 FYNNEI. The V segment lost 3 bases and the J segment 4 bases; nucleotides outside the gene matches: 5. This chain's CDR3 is CASSDLAGSSDTQYF. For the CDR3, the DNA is TGTGCCAGCAGTGACCTAGCGGGAAGTTCAGATACGCAGTATTTT.